A single sample gave rise to the 14 T cell receptor beta chains below, sequenced in a study of graft-versus-host responses after intestinal transplantation (dated by TCRdb to about 2021). Libraries were built with the immunoSEQ multiplex PCR assay. The clones in this table, taken by TCRdb from immuneACCESS, are in-frame only. Not every clone is retained; where verified, under half of the shortfall comes from an unresolved V gene, and the cause of the rest is unknown. In this sample the table shows some 44,000 clones, about 95% of which occur a single time. Together, the top ten hold about 1.6% of the sample. Sample: PBMCs, taken about 320 days after intestinal transplant. These receptors were collected from a human patient who received an intestinal transplant, so some T cells may come from the graft donor.

The chain combines TRBV28 with TRBJ1-6; no firm D call. Trimming left V 2 bases short and J 8 bases short, with 7 bases between. Germline V CDR1 and CDR2: MDHEN, SYDVKM. The CDR3 totals 13 residues. This CDR3 reads CASSLKGDSPLHF. DNA for the CDR3: TGTGCCAGCAGTTTAAAGGGAGATTCACCCCTCCACTTT. The full variable domain, rest sourced from reference TRBV28 and TRBJ1-6, is DVKVTQSSRYLVKRTGEKVFLECVQDMDHENMFWYRQDPGLGLRLIYFSYDVKMKEKGDIPEGYSVSREKKERFSLILESASTNQTSMYLCASSLKGDSPLHFGNGTRLTVT.

V gene TRBV29-1 combines with J gene TRBJ1-1; D might be TRBD1 (5 bases). Trimming stripped 0 bases from V and 0 bases from J, with 11 bases between. The CDR3 extends over 15 amino acids. The germline V gene has CDR1 SQVTM and CDR2 ANQGSEA. CDR3 DNA sequence: TGCAGCGTTGAAGATCGAGGGACGTTGAACACTGAAGCTTTCTTT. Protein: CSVEDRGTLNTEAFF.

The rearrangement joins TRBV10-3 to TRBJ2-1; D could derive from TRBD1 or TRBD2 (5 bases each). V lost 2 bases to trimming and J lost 10 bases, with 9 bases between them. Germline V gives CDR1 ENHRY, CDR2 SYGVKD. The CDR3 has 12 amino acids. CDR3 bases: TGTGCCATCAGTGAGGTCCGGGACGAGCAGTTCTTC. This codes for CAISEVRDEQFF.

The rearrangement joins TRBV10-3 to TRBJ2-1; D perhaps matches TRBD2 (5 bases). Trimming took off 0 bases at V and 14 bases at J, with 17 bases between the two ends. From germline, CDR1 is ENHRY and CDR2 SYGVKD. This CDR3 is 14 amino acids long. CDR3 in DNA: TGTGCCATCAGTGAGTCTGAATCCGGCGTCGGGGAGTTCTTC. It translates to CAISESESGVGEFF.

This rearrangement joins TRBV28 to TRBJ1-2; 8 nucleotides match TRBD1. Germline V gene data show CDR1 as MDHEN and CDR2 as SYDVKM. The CDR3 has 15 residues. Trimming cost V 5 bases and J 4 bases; bases outside gene matches: 9. The CDR3 DNA follows: TGTGCCAGCAGTCCCCGAGGACAGGGTAGCTATGGCTACACCTTC. Its translation is CASSPRGQGSYGYTF.

This chain connects TRBV5-4 to TRBJ2-7; perhaps TRBD1 as D (6 bases). Germline V CDR1 and CDR2: SGHNT, YYREEE (reference sequence). Trimming cost V 0 bases and J 4 bases, with 11 bases left between them. The CDR3 consists of 14 residues. CDR3 residues: CASSLDARGYEQYF. The CDR3, as DNA: TGTGCCAGCAGCTTGGATGCTAGGGGGTACGAGCAGTACTTC.

The CDR3: CAWSQRGSSYNEQFF. Written as DNA, the CDR3 is TGTGCCTGGAGCCAGCGGGGCAGCTCCTACAATGAGCAGTTCTTC. This chain joins TRBV30 and TRBJ2-1; 7 bases align to TRBD2. Germline CDR1 is GTSNPN and CDR2 is SVGIG (reference sequence). With V trimmed by 3 bases and J by 0 bases, 5 bases remained unmatched. The CDR3 extends over 15 amino acids.

The chain has TRBV7-6 and TRBJ2-7; 7 bases agree with TRBD2. Looked up from germline, CDR1 is SGHVS and CDR2 is FNYEAQ. The CDR3 is made up of 16 amino acids. J was trimmed by 5 bases and V by 1 base; bases with no gene match: 11. As DNA, the CDR3 is TGTGCCAGCAGCTTAGGGGGCGTTGCGGGGGTCCACGAGCAGTACTTC. Its translation is CASSLGGVAGVHEQYF.

CDR3 in amino acids: CASSGRGRAGIEQFF. CDR3 sequence (DNA): TGTGCCAGCAGCGGAAGGGGGAGGGCCGGTATTGAGCAGTTCTTC. V is TRBV7-9 and J is TRBJ2-1; the D gene is possibly TRBD2 (7 bases). The V end lost 5 bases, the J end lost 9 bases, and 20 bases lay between the germline ends. Germline V gives CDR1 SEHNR, CDR2 FQNEAQ (reference sequence). The CDR3 loop spans 15 amino acids.

The rearrangement joins TRBV18 to TRBJ2-5; either TRBD1 or TRBD2 may fit D (5 bases each). There are 16 residues in the CDR3. CDR1 is KGHSH and CDR2 is LQKENI in the germline V gene. V was cut by 0 bases and J by 3 bases, with 14 bases left in between. In nucleotides, the CDR3 is TGTGCCAGCTCACCACCGTATCCGGGACCGAAAGAGACCCAGTACTTC. Protein sequence: CASSPPYPGPKETQYF. The whole variable domain, filled in from reference TRBV18 and TRBJ2-5, reads NAGVMQNPRHLVRRRGQEARLRCSPMKGHSHVYWYRQLPEEGLKFMVYLQKENIIDESGMPKERFSAEFPKEGPSILRIQQVVRGDSAAYFCASSPPYPGPKETQYFGPGTRLLVL.

This rearrangement joins TRBV7-9 to TRBJ2-7; tentatively, D is TRBD1 (5 bases). Germline CDR1 SEHNR, CDR2 FQNEAQ (reference sequence). This CDR3 is 17 amino acids long. With 4 bases removed from V and 2 bases from J, the gap between germline ends came to 21 bases. The DNA for the CDR3 is TGTGCCAGCAGCTCCTCCCCCCTTCAGGGTGGGACCTACGAGCAGTACTTC. Translated: CASSSSPLQGGTYEQYF.

This chain joins TRBV9 and TRBJ2-7; possible D gene TRBD1, 6 bases. The CDR3 runs 13 residues. CDR1 is SGDLS and CDR2 is YYNGEE in the germline V gene. With 0 bases removed from V and 3 bases from J, the gap between germline ends came to 7 bases. The CDR3 region is CASSVAQGYEQYF. The CDR3 DNA is TGTGCCAGCAGCGTAGCACAGGGCTACGAGCAGTACTTC.

The chain recombines TRBV6-5 with TRBJ2-7, with D perhaps matching TRBD2 (6 bases). The CDR3 has 13 residues. CDR1 is MNHEY, CDR2 SVGAGI, per germline. The V end was cut by 6 bases, the J end by 3 bases, with 12 bases between. CDR3 nucleotide sequence: TGTGCCAGCAGGCGGGGAGTTTACTACGAGCAGTACTTC. It translates to CASRRGVYYEQYF.

The chain recombines TRBV29-1 with TRBJ2-7; TRBD1 matches 8 bases. V trimming: 7 bases; J trimming: 1 base; junction bases outside the gene matches: 6. CDR3 length: 13 amino acids. CDR1 is SQVTM, CDR2 ANQGSEA, per germline. The CDR3 is CSARTGWSYEQYF. CDR3 sequence (DNA): TGCAGCGCCCGGACAGGGTGGTCCTACGAGCAGTACTTC.